This T cell receptor (beta chain) was identified in a study of a mutant IDH1 vaccine in newly diagnosed glioma. Whole-study context: Standard pretreatment was either radiotherapy, temozolomide, or, for most, radiochemotherapy with temozolomide.

Trimming took 5 bases from V and 5 from J; bases not matched to a gene: 20. The CDR3 contains 17 residues. CDR1 SQVTM and CDR2 ANQGSEA come from the germline V gene. Here immunoSEQ multiplex PCR was the method, and the copy in TCRdb shows in-frame clones only, minus some. Altogether fewer than 150,000 clones are present, roughly nine tenths being singletons, with the ten largest covering under 0.8%. As for this clone: What it recognizes is unknown.

Time point meaning: week 11, during vaccination. Every vaccine dose comprised 300 ug of mutant IDH1 20-mer peptide plus topical imiquimod. The rearrangement joins TRBV29-1 to TRBJ1-2, with TRBD1 identical over 7 bases. The source is a woman between 50 and 59 years old with glioma. The specimen was PBMCs, collected from a glioma patient whose treatment included an IDH1 peptide vaccine. The CDR3 DNA is TGCAGCGTTCTCCCATATGGGACAGCAAGCCGGAGATATGGCTACACCTTC. Protein sequence: CSVLPYGTASRRYGYTF.